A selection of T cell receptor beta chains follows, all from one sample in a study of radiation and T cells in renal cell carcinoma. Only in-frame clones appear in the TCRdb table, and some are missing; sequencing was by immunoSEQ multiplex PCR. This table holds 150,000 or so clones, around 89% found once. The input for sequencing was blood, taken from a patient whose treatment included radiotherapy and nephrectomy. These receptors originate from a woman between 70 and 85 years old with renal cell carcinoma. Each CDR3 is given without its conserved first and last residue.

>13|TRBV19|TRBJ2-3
ASSIGQGATDTQY
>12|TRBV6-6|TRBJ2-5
ASSYIQAQETQY
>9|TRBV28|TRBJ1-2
ASRIRFSYT
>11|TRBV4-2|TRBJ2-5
ASSQDREKTQY
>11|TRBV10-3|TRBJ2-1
AISDLSGAVQF
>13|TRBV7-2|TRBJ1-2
ASSLDGGISYGYT
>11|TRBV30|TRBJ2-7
ACYGDRGYEQY
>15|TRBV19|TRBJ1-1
ASRPPIRGRRDTEAF
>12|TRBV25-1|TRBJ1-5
ASSLGNSNQPQH
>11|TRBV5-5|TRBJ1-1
ASRTRDNTEAF
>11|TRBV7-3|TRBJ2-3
ASSGLGSDTQY